This T cell receptor beta chain was observed in a study of chemoradiotherapy in HPV16-positive cancers. Whole-study context: Functional T-cell assays on a couple of HPV16-positive patients' cells defined candidate HPV-specific clones and common TCR motifs.

Broader study findings: Non-HPV-specific T cells did not expand in tumors during treatment, whereas candidate HPV-specific clones and E7-related motifs did.

TCRdb's table, derived via immunoSEQ multiplex PCR, lists solely in-frame clones and lacks some. The sample has some 21,000 clones; approximately 86% are singletons. A word on this clone: The target antigen is unknown.

CDR3 size: 17 residues. J is TRBJ2-3 and V is TRBV21-1; the table's D gene call, TRBD1, was not cross checked with the DNA. TRBV21-1 is an annotated pseudogene. The receptor was isolated from a human donor with HPV-associated anogenital cancer. The sample was blood, taken from a patient who underwent chemoradiotherapy. CDR3 DNA sequence: TGTGCCAGCAGCCCTCCCGGGACACCTACTAGCACAGATACGCAGTATTTT. It is translated as CASSPPGTPTSTDTQYF.